This record looks at one TCR beta chain sequence and its context. This clonotype was recorded at least ten times. Its antigen is currently not known. No quality values exist for individual bases; no much larger clone is one base distant. This sample stems from a study of neurological immune-mediated disorders (dated by TCRdb to between 2019 and 2020). About the study as a whole: Of the roughly 34 multiple sclerosis patients, around 30 had relapsing-remitting MS and 3 had secondary progressive MS. Using UMI-based sequencing, the study compared peripheral blood TCR-beta repertoires from patients with HTLV-I-associated myelopathy (HAM/TSP), patients with multiple sclerosis, and healthy controls. Longitudinal samples, technical triplicates and paired sorted CD4+ and CD8+ T-cell subsets, alongside PBMC samples, were included among the roughly 96 TCR-beta libraries. The cohort comprised about 71 subjects: roughly 14 HAM/TSP patients, around 34 multiple sclerosis patients and around 20 healthy controls. General study outcomes and caveats: TCR clonal expansion was highest in HAM/TSP patients and lowest in MS patients, with MS patients falling below even healthy controls. Across subjects, expanded clones never shared an identical CDR3 amino acid sequence, which suggests that the TCR-beta repertoires in every group were private. Repertoires from 18 of 34 MS patients were grouped by phylogenetic analysis into a cluster of related CDR3 sequences, suggesting a possible repertoire-level signature. No clinical or MRI features were associated with the MS cluster, and the authors said that larger cohorts are needed.

cDNA was synthesized by template-switch 5'RACE using a primer with a 10-nucleotide random unique molecular identifier that tagged each TCR transcript. Each sequencing run produced over 170 million TCR-beta sequences covering 15-18 subjects. The RNeasy kit was used to extract total RNA. The KAPA Real-time Library Amplification kit was used to amplify TCR-beta VDJ regions with primers targeting the TCR constant region and the 5'RACE anchor. Sample indexes and Illumina adaptors were added in a first PCR, and a second PCR then increased library yield. After Ampure bead purification, the roughly 650 bp TCR product was size-selected on a 2% E-gel SizeSelection system. Before pooling, libraries had their quality checked on a Bioanalyzer, their concentration measured with Qubit, and their quantity determined with the Kapa Library Quantification kit. Paired-end 2 x 150 bp sequencing of the libraries was performed on an Illumina HiSeq 2500. To increase sequence diversity, about 25-31% phiX was spiked into each library pool. Turning to the authors' computational methods: The UMI-based MiGEC pipeline processed quality-filtered reads and removed over 75% of raw TCR sequences during error correction. VDJ genes were aligned to IMGT germline references, and clonotypes were defined by unique CDR3 amino acid sequence plus V-J genes. VDJtools evaluated clonal expansion, Shannon diversity and CDR3 relatedness (CalcPairwiseDistances, ClusterSamples); CLCbio workbench built phylogenetic trees. Using coefficient-of-variation modelling across technical triplicates, the study counted a clone as expanded if it had at least 8 unique UMIs. TCRdb redid the processing of the public reads, applying fastp at Q25 and MiXCR, and retained in-frame beta chains. CDR3 protein duplicates are merged, each entry listing the most common genes and DNA. TCRdb, not the original authors, processed these V and J calls. The sample includes tens of thousands of distinct CDR3 sequences, with 3% to 4.5% observed a single time. The ten largest account for about 3.1% of the sample.

Unsorted PBMC libraries were generated from 2 million PBMCs stored in RNAlater at -80 °C until RNA extraction. The multiple sclerosis patients were enrolled in a US clinical protocol that evaluated disease progression with magnetic resonance imaging. Peripheral blood was subjected to Ficoll-Hypaque density gradient centrifugation to isolate PBMCs, which were then cryopreserved in liquid nitrogen. The receptor comes from a woman aged 25-40 years with multiple sclerosis. Sample: PBMCs.

CDR3 region: CASKGVPSGRVETQYF. Read as DNA, the sequence is TGTGCCAGCAAGGGGGTCCCCTCAGGGAGGGTGGAGACCCAGTACTTC. Recombination linked TRBV6-5 to TRBJ2-5; a weak D assignment points to TRBD2 (7 bases agree). The V and J ends are trimmed by 7 bases and 5 bases, leaving 23 bases between them. CDR1 is given as MNHEY and CDR2 as SVGAGI, both from the germline V gene. The CDR3, from cysteine to phenylalanine, totals 16 residues. The only DNA kept is the CDR3, 48 bases in frame from the first base.